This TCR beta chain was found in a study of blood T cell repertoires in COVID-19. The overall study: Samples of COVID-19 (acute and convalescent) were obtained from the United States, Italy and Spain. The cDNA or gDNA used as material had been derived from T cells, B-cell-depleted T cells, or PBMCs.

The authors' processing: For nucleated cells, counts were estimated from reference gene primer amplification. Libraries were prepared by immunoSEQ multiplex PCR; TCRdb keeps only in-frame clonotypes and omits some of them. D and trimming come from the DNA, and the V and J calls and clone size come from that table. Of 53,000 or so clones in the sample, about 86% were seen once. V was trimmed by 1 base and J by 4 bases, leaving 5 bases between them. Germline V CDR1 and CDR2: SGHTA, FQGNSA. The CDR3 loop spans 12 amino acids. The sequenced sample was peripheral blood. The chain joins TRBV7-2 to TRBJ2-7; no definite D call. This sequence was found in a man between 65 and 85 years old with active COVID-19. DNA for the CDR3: TGTGCCAGCAGCTTAGGTTCTTACGAGCAGTACTTC. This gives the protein CASSLGSYEQYF. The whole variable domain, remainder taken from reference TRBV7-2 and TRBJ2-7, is GAGVSQSPSNKVTEKGKDVELRCDPISGHTALYWYRQSLGQGLEFLIYFQGNSAPDKSGLPSDRFSAERTGGSVSTLTIQRTQQEDSAVYLCASSLGSYEQYFGPGTRLTVT.